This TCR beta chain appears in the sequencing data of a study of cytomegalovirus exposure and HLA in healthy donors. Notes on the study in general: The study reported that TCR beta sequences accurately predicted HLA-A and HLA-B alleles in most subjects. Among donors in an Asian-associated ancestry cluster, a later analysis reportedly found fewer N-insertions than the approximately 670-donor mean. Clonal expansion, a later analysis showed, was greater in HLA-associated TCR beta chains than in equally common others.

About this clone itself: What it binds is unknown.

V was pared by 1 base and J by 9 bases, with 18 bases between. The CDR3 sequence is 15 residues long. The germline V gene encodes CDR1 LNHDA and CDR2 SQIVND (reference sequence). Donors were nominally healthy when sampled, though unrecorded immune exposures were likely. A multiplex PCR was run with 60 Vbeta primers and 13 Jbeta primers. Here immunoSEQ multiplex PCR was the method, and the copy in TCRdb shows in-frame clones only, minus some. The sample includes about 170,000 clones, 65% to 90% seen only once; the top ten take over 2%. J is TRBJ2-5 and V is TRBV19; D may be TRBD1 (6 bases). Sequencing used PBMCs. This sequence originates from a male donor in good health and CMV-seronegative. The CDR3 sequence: CASSIGATGFAAQYF. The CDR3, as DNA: TGTGCCAGTAGTATAGGGGCGACAGGCTTTGCGGCCCAGTACTTC.